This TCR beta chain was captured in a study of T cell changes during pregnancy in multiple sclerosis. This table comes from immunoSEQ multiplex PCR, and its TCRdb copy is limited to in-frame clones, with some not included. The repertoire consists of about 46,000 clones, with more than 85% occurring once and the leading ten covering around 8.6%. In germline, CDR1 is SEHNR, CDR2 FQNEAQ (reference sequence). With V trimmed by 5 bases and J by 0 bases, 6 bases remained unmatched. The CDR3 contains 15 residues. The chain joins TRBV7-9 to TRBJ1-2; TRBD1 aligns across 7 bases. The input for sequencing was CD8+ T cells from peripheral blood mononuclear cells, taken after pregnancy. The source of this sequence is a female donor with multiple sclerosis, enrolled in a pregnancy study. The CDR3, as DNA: TGTGCCAGCAGCGCCTGGGACAGAGCTAACTATGGCTACACCTTC. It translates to CASSAWDRANYGYTF.